These 16 T cell receptor beta chains originate from one sample sequenced in a study of T cell responses to AZD1222 COVID-19 vaccine. Sequencing was performed with immunoSEQ multiplex PCR; in TCRdb, only in-frame clones are kept and a portion is missing. The table lists 130,000 or so clones, roughly 90% of them singletons. The specimen was peripheral blood, collected on day 0 of AZD1222 vaccination. Receptor source: an adult in good health.

This chain uses TRBV12-5 with TRBJ1-1; D is uncertain. CDR3 length equals 13 residues. Trimming cost V 4 bases and J 4 bases, with 10 bases left between them. CDR1 is LGHNT and CDR2 is FRNRAP in the germline V gene. The CDR3: CASGSRTGTEAFF. The CDR3 coding sequence is TGTGCTAGTGGTTCCCGGACGGGCACTGAAGCTTTCTTT.

The V gene is TRBV6-5, the J gene TRBJ2-2; D is unclear. V lost 2 bases and J lost 8, with 6 bases in between. CDR1 and CDR2 (germline): MNHEY, SVGAGI. The CDR3 is 12 residues long. The CDR3 reads CASSYPIGELFF. The CDR3 DNA is TGTGCCAGCAGTTACCCGATAGGGGAGCTGTTTTTT.

This sequence joins TRBV27 and TRBJ1-2; possible D gene TRBD1, 5 bases. The CDR3 is made up of 14 amino acids. CDR1 and CDR2 from the germline V gene are MNHEY and SMNVEV (reference sequence). V gave up 2 bases and J gave up 8 bases, with 15 bases separating them. The CDR3 here is CASSLGARPGGYTF. CDR3 DNA sequence: TGTGCCAGCAGTTTAGGGGCCCGACCGGGCGGCTACACCTTC.

The chain has TRBV18 and TRBJ2-1, with D perhaps assigned TRBD1 or TRBD2 (5 bases each). V lost 2 bases to trimming and J lost 9 bases, with 11 bases between them. The CDR3 totals 13 residues. Germline V CDR1 and CDR2: KGHSH, LQKENI. The CDR3 nucleotides are TGTGCCAGCTCACCAGCGAGGGGTGGTGAGCAGTTCTTC. Encoded protein: CASSPARGGEQFF. The whole variable domain, remainder taken from reference TRBV18 and TRBJ2-1, is NAGVMQNPRHLVRRRGQEARLRCSPMKGHSHVYWYRQLPEEGLKFMVYLQKENIIDESGMPKERFSAEFPKEGPSILRIQQVVRGDSAAYFCASSPARGGEQFFGPGTRLTVL.

V is TRBV3-1 (or the pseudogene TRBV3-2) and J is TRBJ1-1; possibly TRBD1 for D (6 bases). CDR3 length: 15 amino acids. CDR1 and CDR2 (germline): LGHDT, YNNKEL (reference sequence). V lost 6 bases and J 0 bases, leaving 14 bases between the germline ends. For the CDR3, the DNA is TGTGCCAGCAGGACCTCAGGACAGCTGAACACTGAAGCTTTCTTT. It yields the protein CASRTSGQLNTEAFF.

The J gene is TRBJ2-7, the V gene TRBV18; D gene unclear. This CDR3 region has 13 residues. The germline V gene has CDR1 KGHSH and CDR2 LQKENI. V was trimmed by 3 bases and J by 2 bases, leaving 8 bases between them. The CDR3 sequence: CASSPRLTYEQYF. CDR3 DNA sequence: TGTGCCAGCTCACCGAGACTGACCTACGAGCAGTACTTC.

This sequence joins TRBV7-3 and TRBJ2-1; D remains unclear. The ends were cut back, 5 bases at V and 7 bases at J, with 6 bases in the middle. This CDR3 is 11 amino acids long. The germline V gene encodes CDR1 SGHTA and CDR2 FQGTGA. CDR3 amino acids: CASSLGNEQFF. As DNA, the CDR3 is TGTGCCAGCAGCCTTGGTAATGAGCAGTTCTTC. Filled out from reference TRBV7-3 and TRBJ2-1, the complete variable domain reads GAGVSQTPSNKVTEKGKYVELRCDPISGHTALYWYRQSLGQGPEFLIYFQGTGAADDSGLPNDRFFAVRPEGSVSTLKIQRTERGDSAVYLCASSLGNEQFFGPGTRLTVL.

The CDR3 loop is CASSQRQDQPQHF. CDR3 DNA: TGTGCCAGCAGTCAGCGACAGGATCAGCCCCAGCATTTT. This rearrangement joins TRBV2 to TRBJ1-5, with a possible D match to TRBD1 (6 bases). There are 13 residues in the CDR3. CDR1 is SNHLY, CDR2 FYNNEI, per germline. V shed 5 bases and J shed 5 bases, with 10 bases lying between them.

This clone has just one count. The genes are TRBV19 and TRBJ1-2, with 9 positions matching TRBD1. The J segment lost 4 bases and the V segment lost 1 base, leaving 10 bases of the junction unmatched. CDR1 LNHDA and CDR2 SQIVND come from the germline V gene (reference sequence). This CDR3 is built from 17 residues. The DNA of the CDR3 is TGTGCCAGTAGTATAGGCTTCGCACAGGGGGCGGCCTATGGCTACACCTTC. Encoded protein: CASSIGFAQGAAYGYTF.

This clone appeared a single time. V gene TRBV7-9 combines with J gene TRBJ1-6; D is undetermined. Germline values: CDR1 SEHNR, CDR2 FQNEAQ (reference sequence). There are 16 residues in the CDR3. Trimming stripped 0 bases from V and 0 bases from J, with 6 bases between. This CDR3 reads CASSLAIPSYNSPLHF. In DNA form, the CDR3 reads TGTGCCAGCAGCTTAGCCATACCCTCCTATAATTCACCCCTCCACTTT. Full variable domain (remainder filled in from reference TRBV7-9 and TRBJ1-6): DTGVSQNPRHKITKRGQNVTFRCDPISEHNRLYWYRQTLGQGPEFLTYFQNEAQLEKSRLLSDRFSAERPKGSFSTLEIQRTEQGDSAMYLCASSLAIPSYNSPLHFGNGTRLTVT.

This CDR3 reads CASSQERQGPEAFF. The CDR3 DNA reads as TGCGCCAGCAGCCAAGAGCGACAGGGCCCTGAAGCTTTCTTT. The chain has TRBV4-1 and TRBJ1-1; 7 nucleotides match TRBD1. The V gene's germline CDR1 is MGHRA and CDR2 YSYEKL. This CDR3 is built from 14 residues. The junction had 4 bases not matched to a gene; V was cut back by 0 bases and J by 6 bases.

The chain combines TRBV3-1 (or the pseudogene TRBV3-2) with TRBJ1-1, with D possibly matching TRBD1 (6 bases). Germline CDR1 is LGHDT and CDR2 is YNNKEL (reference sequence). The CDR3 spans 14 residues. Trimming removed 3 bases from V and 4 bases from J, with 12 bases in between. The CDR3 region is CASSHNRDATEAFF. CDR3 DNA: TGTGCCAGCAGCCACAACAGGGATGCCACTGAAGCTTTCTTT.

The chain uses TRBV4-1 and TRBJ2-2, with D uncertain. The germline V gene has CDR1 MGHRA and CDR2 YSYEKL. This CDR3 spans 14 amino acids. V was pared by 4 bases and J by 4 bases, with 10 bases between. The CDR3 coding sequence is TGCGCCAGCAGCCCCGATCGTCGCACCGGGGAGCTGTTTTTT. Translated, it gives CASSPDRRTGELFF.

The table lists this clone with a few counts. The V gene is TRBV7-2, the J gene TRBJ1-3, with D tentatively TRBD1 (6 bases). Germline lookup yields CDR1 SGHTA and CDR2 FQGNSA. The CDR3 is 15 residues long. Trimming took off 3 bases at V and 2 bases at J, with 11 bases between the two ends. The CDR3 nucleotides read TGTGCCAGCAGCTTGGACAGTGCAACTGGAAACACCATATATTTT. Protein: CASSLDSATGNTIYF.

This clone has just one count. The gene calls are TRBV6-6 and TRBJ2-6; TRBD1 matches 8 bases. This CDR3 is 17 amino acids long. Per the germline V gene, CDR1 is MNHNY and CDR2 is SVGAGI (reference sequence). J was trimmed by 0 bases and V by 5 bases; bases with no gene match: 6. The CDR3 region has the DNA TGTGCCAGCAGTCCCGGGACAGGACTCTCTGGGGCCAACGTCCTGACTTTC. This translates into CASSPGTGLSGANVLTF.

V and J are TRBV30 and TRBJ1-2; 7 positions match TRBD1. This CDR3 comprises 13 residues. The V and J ends lost 4 bases and 3 bases, in that order; junction bases with no gene match: 5. Germline CDR1 GTSNPN, CDR2 SVGIG (reference sequence). CDR3 sequence: CAWTGGGYYGYTF. CDR3 DNA: TGTGCCTGGACAGGGGGGGGCTACTATGGCTACACCTTC.